This record looks at one T cell receptor beta chain sequence and its context. V lost 2 bases and J lost 7; bases outside the gene matches: 11. CDR1 SNHLY and CDR2 FYNNEI come from the germline V gene. The CDR3 totals 17 residues. These data come from a study of T cell changes during pregnancy in multiple sclerosis. TCRdb's copy holds only in-frame clones and misses some; the assay was immunoSEQ multiplex PCR. The sample contains 42,000 or so clones, roughly 91% of which appear only once. The sequence derives from a female donor with multiple sclerosis, enrolled in a pregnancy study. This specimen consisted of CD8+ T cells from peripheral blood mononuclear cells, obtained in the first trimester of pregnancy. The chain employs TRBV2 and TRBJ2-1; 10 bases match TRBD2. For the CDR3, the DNA is TGTGCCAGCAGTGAATGGTCGGGAGCGGGAGGGTTGAATGAGCAGTTCTTC. Its translation is CASSEWSGAGGLNEQFF.